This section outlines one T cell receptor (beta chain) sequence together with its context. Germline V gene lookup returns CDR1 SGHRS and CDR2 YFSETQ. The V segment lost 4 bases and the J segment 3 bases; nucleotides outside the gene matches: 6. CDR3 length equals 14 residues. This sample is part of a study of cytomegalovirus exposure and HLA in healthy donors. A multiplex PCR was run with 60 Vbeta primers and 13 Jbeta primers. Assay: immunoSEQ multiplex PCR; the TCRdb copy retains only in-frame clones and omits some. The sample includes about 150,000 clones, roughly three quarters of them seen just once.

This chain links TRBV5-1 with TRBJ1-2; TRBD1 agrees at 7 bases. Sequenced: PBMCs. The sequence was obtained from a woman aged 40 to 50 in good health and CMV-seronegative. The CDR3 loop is CASSPAGGHYGYTF. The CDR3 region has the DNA TGCGCCAGCAGCCCGGCAGGGGGGCACTATGGCTACACCTTC.